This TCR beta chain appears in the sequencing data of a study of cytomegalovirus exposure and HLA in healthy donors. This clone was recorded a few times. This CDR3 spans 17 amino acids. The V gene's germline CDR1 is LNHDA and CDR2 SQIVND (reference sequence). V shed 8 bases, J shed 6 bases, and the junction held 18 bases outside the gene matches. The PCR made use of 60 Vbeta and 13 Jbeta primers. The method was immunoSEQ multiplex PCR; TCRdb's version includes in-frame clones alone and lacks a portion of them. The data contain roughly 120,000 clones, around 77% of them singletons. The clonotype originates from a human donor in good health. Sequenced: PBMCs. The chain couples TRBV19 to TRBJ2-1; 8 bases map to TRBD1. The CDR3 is CASGGWTGLDLINEQFF. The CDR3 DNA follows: TGTGCCAGTGGCGGGTGGACAGGGTTGGATTTGATCAATGAGCAGTTCTTC. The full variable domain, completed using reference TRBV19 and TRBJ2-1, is DGGITQSPKYLFRKEGQNVTLSCEQNLNHDAMYWYRQDPGQGLRLIYYSQIVNDFQKGDIAEGYSVSREKKESFPLTVTSAQKNPTAFYLCASGGWTGLDLINEQFFGPGTRLTVL.